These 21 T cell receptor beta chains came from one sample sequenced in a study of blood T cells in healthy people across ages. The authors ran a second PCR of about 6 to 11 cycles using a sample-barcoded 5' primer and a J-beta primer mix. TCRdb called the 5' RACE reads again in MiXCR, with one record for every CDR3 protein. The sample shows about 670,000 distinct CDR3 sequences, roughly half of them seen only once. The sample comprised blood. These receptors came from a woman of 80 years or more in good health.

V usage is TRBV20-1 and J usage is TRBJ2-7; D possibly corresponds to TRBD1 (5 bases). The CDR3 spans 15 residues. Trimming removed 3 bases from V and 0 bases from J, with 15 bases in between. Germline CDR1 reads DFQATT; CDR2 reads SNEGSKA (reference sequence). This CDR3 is CSASGSTVSSYEQYF. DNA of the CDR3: TGCAGTGCTAGTGGGTCGACAGTCTCCTCCTACGAGCAGTACTTC.

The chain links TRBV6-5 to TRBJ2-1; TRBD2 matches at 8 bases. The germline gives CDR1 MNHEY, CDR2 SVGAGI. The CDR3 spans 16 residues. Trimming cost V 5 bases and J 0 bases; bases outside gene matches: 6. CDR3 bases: TGTGCCAGCAGTCGGACTAGCTCGAGCTCCTACAATGAGCAGTTCTTC. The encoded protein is CASSRTSSSSYNEQFF.

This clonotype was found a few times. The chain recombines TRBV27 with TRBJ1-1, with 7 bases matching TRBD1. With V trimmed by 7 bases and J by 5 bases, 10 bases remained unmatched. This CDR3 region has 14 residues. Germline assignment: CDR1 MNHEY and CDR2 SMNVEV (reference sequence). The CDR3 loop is CASIKAQGWTEAFF. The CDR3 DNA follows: TGTGCCAGCATTAAAGCACAGGGGTGGACTGAAGCTTTCTTT.

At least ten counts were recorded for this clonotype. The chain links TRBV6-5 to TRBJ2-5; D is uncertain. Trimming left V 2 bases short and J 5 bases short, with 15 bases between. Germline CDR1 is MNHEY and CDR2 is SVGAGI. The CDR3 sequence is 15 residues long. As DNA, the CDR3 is TGTGCCAGCAGTTACGCCACCGGAAGATGGGAGACCCAGTACTTC. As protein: CASSYATGRWETQYF.

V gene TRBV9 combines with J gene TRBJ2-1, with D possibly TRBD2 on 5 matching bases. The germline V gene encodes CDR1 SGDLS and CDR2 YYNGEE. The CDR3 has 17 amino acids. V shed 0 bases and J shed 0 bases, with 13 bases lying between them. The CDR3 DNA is TGTGCCAGCAGCGTAGAGGGCCCGAGGGACTCCTACAATGAGCAGTTCTTC. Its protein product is CASSVEGPRDSYNEQFF.

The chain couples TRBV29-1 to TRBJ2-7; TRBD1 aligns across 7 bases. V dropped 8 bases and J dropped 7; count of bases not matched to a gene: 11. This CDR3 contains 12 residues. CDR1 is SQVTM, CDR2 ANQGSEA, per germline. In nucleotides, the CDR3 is TGCAGCTCCCGGACAGGCTCGGGGGAGCAGTACTTC. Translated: CSSRTGSGEQYF.

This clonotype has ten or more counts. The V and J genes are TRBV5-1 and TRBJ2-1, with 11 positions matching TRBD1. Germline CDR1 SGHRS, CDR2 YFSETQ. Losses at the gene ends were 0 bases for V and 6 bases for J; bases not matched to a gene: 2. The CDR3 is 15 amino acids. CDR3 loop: CASSLVGTGGNEQFF. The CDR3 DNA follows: TGCGCCAGCAGCTTGGTTGGGACAGGGGGCAATGAGCAGTTCTTC.

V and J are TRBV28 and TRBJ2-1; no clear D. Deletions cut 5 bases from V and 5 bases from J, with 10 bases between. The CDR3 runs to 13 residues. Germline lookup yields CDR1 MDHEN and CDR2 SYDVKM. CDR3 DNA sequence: TGTGCCAGCAGTCCCCTCCGCCACAATGAGCAGTTCTTC. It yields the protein CASSPLRHNEQFF.

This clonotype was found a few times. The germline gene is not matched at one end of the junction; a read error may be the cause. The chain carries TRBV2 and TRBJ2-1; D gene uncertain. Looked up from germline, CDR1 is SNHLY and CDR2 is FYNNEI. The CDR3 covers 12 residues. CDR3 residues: CTSSHSTGEQFF. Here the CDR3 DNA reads TGTACCAGCAGCCACAGTACGGGTGAGCAGTTCTTC. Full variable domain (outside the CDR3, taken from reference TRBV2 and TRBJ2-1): EPEVTQTPSHQVTQMGQEVILRCVPISNHLYFYWYRQILGQKVEFLVSFYNNEISEKSEIFDDQFSVERPDGSNFTLKIRSTKLEDSAMYFCTSSHSTGEQFFGPGTRLTVL.

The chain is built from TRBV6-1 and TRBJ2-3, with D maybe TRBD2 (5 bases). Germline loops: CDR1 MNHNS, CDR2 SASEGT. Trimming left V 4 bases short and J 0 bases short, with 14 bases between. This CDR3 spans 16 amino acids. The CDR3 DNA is TGTGCCAGCAGTGGGGTCGGCGGGCTAAGCACAGATACGCAGTATTTT. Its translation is CASSGVGGLSTDTQYF.

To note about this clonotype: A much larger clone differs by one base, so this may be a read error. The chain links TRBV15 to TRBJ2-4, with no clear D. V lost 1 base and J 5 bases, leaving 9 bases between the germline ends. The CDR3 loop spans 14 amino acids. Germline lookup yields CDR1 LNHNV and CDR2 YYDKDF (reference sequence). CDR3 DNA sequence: TGTGCCACCAGCAGAGTGCTCGATGAAAACATTCAGTACTTC. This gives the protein CATSRVLDENIQYF.

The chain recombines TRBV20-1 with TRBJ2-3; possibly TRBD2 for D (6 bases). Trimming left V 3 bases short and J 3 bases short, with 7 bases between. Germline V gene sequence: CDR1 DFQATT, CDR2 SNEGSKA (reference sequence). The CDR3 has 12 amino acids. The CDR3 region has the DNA TGCAGTGCTAGTCGGGAGACAGATACGCAGTATTTT. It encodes CSASRETDTQYF.

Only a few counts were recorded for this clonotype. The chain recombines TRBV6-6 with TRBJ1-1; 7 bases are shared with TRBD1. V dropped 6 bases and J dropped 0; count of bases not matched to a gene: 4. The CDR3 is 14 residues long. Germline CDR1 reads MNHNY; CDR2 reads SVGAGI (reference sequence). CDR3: CASRPGQLNTEAFF. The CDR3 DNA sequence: TGTGCCAGCAGGCCGGGACAGCTGAACACTGAAGCTTTCTTT.

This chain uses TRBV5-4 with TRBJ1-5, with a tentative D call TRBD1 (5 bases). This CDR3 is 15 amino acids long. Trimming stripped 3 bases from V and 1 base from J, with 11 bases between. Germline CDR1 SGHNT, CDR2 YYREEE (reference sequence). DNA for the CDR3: TGTGCCAGCAGCTCTGACGGGGGGAGCAATCAGCCCCAGCATTTT. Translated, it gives CASSSDGGSNQPQHF.

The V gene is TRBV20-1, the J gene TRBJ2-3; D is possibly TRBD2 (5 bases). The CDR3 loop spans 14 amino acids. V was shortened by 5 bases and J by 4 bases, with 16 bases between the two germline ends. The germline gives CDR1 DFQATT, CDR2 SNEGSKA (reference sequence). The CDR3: CSAATRDGADTQYF. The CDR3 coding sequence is TGCAGTGCTGCAACTCGGGATGGCGCAGATACGCAGTATTTT.

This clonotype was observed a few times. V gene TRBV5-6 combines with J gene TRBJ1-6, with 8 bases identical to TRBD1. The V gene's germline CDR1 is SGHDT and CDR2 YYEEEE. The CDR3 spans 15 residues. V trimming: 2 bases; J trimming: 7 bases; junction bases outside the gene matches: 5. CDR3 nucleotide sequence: TGTGCCAGCAGCTTTTTTGGACAGGGAAATTCACCCCTCCACTTT. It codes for CASSFFGQGNSPLHF.

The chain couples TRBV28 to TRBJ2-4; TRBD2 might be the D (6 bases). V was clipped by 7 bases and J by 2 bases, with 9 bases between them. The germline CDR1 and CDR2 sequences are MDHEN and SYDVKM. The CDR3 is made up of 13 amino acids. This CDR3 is CASKEGPKNIQYF. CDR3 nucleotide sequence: TGTGCCAGCAAGGAGGGGCCCAAAAACATTCAGTACTTC.

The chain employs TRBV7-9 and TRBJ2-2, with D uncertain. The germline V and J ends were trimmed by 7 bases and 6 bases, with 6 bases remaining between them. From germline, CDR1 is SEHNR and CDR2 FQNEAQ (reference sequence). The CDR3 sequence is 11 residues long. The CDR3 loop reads CASTHSGELFF. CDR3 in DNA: TGTGCCAGCACCCATTCCGGGGAGCTGTTTTTT. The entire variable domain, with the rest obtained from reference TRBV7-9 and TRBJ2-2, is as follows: DTGVSQNPRHKITKRGQNVTFRCDPISEHNRLYWYRQTLGQGPEFLTYFQNEAQLEKSRLLSDRFSAERPKGSFSTLEIQRTEQGDSAMYLCASTHSGELFFGEGSRLTVL.

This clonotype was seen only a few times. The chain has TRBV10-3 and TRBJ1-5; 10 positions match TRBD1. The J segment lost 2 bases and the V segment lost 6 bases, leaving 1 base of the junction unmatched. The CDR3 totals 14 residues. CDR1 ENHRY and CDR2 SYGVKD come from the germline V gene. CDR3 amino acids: CAISGQGGNQPQHF. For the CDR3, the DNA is TGTGCCATCAGCGGACAGGGGGGCAATCAGCCCCAGCATTTT.

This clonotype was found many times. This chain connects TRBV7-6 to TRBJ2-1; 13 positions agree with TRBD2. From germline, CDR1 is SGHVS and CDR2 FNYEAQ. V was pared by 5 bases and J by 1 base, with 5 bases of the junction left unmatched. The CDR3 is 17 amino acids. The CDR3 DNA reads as TGTGCCAGCAGCCCGACTAGCGGGGGGTCTTCCTACAATGAGCAGTTCTTC. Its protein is CASSPTSGGSSYNEQFF.

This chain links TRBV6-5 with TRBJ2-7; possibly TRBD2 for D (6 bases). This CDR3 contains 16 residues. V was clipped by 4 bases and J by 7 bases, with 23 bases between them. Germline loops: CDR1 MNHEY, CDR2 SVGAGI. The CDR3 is CASSSPEGSSYNEQYF. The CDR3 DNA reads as TGTGCCAGCAGTTCTCCGGAGGGGAGCTCCTACAATGAGCAGTACTTC.